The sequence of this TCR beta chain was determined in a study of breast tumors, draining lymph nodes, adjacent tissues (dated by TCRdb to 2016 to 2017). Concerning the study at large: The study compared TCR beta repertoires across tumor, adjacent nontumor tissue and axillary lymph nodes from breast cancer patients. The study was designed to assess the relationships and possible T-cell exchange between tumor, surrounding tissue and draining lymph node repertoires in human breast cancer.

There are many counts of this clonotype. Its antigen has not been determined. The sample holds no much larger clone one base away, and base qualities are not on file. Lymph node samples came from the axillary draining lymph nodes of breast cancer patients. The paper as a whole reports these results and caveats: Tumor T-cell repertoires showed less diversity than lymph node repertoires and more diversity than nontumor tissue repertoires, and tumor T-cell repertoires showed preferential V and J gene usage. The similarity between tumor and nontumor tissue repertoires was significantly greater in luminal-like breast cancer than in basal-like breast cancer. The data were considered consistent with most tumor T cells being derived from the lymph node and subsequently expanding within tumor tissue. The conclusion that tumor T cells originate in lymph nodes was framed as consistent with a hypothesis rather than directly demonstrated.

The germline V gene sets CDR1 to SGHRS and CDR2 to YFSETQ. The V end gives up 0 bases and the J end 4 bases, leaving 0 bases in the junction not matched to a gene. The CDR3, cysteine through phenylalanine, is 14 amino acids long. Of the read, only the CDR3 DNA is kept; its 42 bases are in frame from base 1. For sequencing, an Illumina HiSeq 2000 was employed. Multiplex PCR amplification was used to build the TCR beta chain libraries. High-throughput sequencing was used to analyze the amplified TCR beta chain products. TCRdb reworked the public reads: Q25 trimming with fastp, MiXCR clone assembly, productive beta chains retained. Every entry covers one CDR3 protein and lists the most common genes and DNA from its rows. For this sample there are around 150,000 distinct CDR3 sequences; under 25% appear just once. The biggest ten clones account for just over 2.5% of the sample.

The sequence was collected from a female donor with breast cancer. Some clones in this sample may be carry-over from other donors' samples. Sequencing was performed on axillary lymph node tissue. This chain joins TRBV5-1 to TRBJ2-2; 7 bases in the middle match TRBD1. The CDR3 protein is CASSLDRGTGELFF. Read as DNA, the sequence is TGCGCCAGCAGCTTGGACAGGGGCACCGGGGAGCTGTTTTTT.